This TCR beta chain is from a study of PD-1 blockade in classical Hodgkin lymphoma. Study-level background: The nivolumab dose that patients received was 3 mg/kg, given intravenously every 2 weeks.

The assay was immunoSEQ multiplex PCR, and TCRdb's table has in-frame clones only and misses some. The sample comprises 40,000 to 45,000 clones, around 69% of which are singletons, and approximately 2.4% rests with the top ten. Regarding the study as a whole: Complete responders possessed baseline diversity comparable to newly diagnosed patients. What caused the repertoire differences, perhaps disease activity or prior therapy, remains undefined. Baseline TCR diversity was reportedly lower in newly diagnosed patients than healthy donors.

As for time point: cycle 4 day 1 (C4D1), after more than five weeks of nivolumab. Brentuximab vedotin exposure varied, and every patient relapsed after autologous stem cell transplantation. A word on this clone: As yet, its antigen is unknown.

Trimming cost V 3 bases and J 9 bases; bases outside gene matches: 8. Germline V gene data show CDR1 as SGHTA and CDR2 as FQGNSA. This CDR3 region has 15 residues. The sequenced sample was peripheral blood mononuclear cells (PBMCs), obtained before the fourth cycle of nivolumab. The TCR was taken from a human donor with classical Hodgkin lymphoma. The chain recombines TRBV7-2 with TRBJ2-1; 10 positions match TRBD2. The CDR3 DNA follows: TGTGCCAGCAGCTTTTCCCCAGCGGGGGGGGTTGAGCAGTTCTTC. This sequence encodes CASSFSPAGGVEQFF.